These 21 T cell receptor beta chains share one sample of origin, sequenced in a study of shared clonotypes between healthy human individuals. Sequenced by immunoSEQ multiplex PCR; TCRdb stores in-frame clones only, minus some. The table lists roughly 700,000 clones, about 74% of them singletons. The material sequenced was memory CD4+ T cells sorted from blood. The subset denotes: CD45RA-negative fraction. Receptor source: a woman younger than 45 in good health.

The J gene is TRBJ2-4, the V gene TRBV27; D remains ambiguous. The V end was cut by 8 bases, the J end by 1 base, with 15 bases between. The germline V gene encodes CDR1 MNHEY and CDR2 SMNVEV (reference sequence). The CDR3 spans 15 residues. The CDR3 DNA reads TGTGCCAGCGCGACGGAGCTAACGGCCAAAAACATTCAGTACTTC. It translates to CASATELTAKNIQYF.

This chain links TRBV4-1 with TRBJ2-2; TRBD2 agrees at 9 bases. Germline V gene sequence: CDR1 MGHRA, CDR2 YSYEKL. This CDR3 has 16 residues. The junction had 8 bases not matched to a gene; V was cut back by 2 bases and J by 7 bases. In nucleotides, the CDR3 is TGCGCCAGCAGCCAACTTAGCGGGAGCATTGGCGGGGAGCTGTTTTTT. It yields the protein CASSQLSGSIGGELFF.

The gene calls are TRBV6-4 and TRBJ1-2; D is ambiguous. Looked up from germline, CDR1 is MRHNA and CDR2 is SNTAGT. This CDR3 has 14 amino acids. The V and J ends lost 2 bases and 6 bases respectively, with 13 bases between them. The CDR3 nucleotides read TGTGCCAGCAGTGACCCCACGCGGAGAAATGGCTACACCTTC. Residues: CASSDPTRRNGYTF.

On this clone itself: With a much larger clone just one base away, this may be a read error. This chain connects TRBV7-9 to TRBJ2-5; D is unclear. V lost 5 bases to trimming and J lost 5 bases, with 6 bases between them. This CDR3 region has 11 residues. Germline CDR1 reads SEHNR; CDR2 reads FQNEAQ (reference sequence). CDR3 sequence: CASSPVETQYF. In DNA, the CDR3 is TGTGCCAGCAGCCCCGTGGAGACCCAGTACTTC.

The CDR3, as DNA: TGTGCCAGTAGTATAGGAGGAGCGGGAGGGGAGACCCAGTACTTC. Encoded protein: CASSIGGAGGETQYF. This chain joins TRBV19 and TRBJ2-5, with 10 bases matching TRBD2. CDR3 length: 15 residues. J lost 5 bases, V lost 1 base, and 4 bases had no gene match. Germline V gene data show CDR1 as LNHDA and CDR2 as SQIVND (reference sequence).

This clone was detected only once. The sample holds other DNA sequences that translate to the same CDR3. This sequence joins TRBV19 and TRBJ2-7; D not resolved. V was trimmed by 1 base and J by 2 bases, leaving 9 bases between them. Germline V gene lookup returns CDR1 LNHDA and CDR2 SQIVND (reference sequence). This CDR3 is 14 amino acids long. CDR3 amino acids: CASSIAGSTYEQYF. CDR3 DNA sequence: TGTGCCAGTAGTATAGCTGGTTCGACCTACGAGCAGTACTTC.

The genes are TRBV21-1 and TRBJ1-2. TRBV21-1 is noted as a pseudogene. The CDR3 totals 16 residues. CDR3 amino acids: CASSKSPGAGNYGYTF. The CDR3 DNA reads TGTGCCAGCAGCAAATCCCCTGGGGCGGGGAACTATGGCTACACCTTC.

J is TRBJ1-1 and V is TRBV19, with D unclear. Germline assignment: CDR1 LNHDA and CDR2 SQIVND (reference sequence). Trimming pared 7 bases from V and 5 bases from J, leaving 14 bases between. This CDR3 is 13 amino acids long. The CDR3 reads CASTKRPGTEAFF. CDR3 coding DNA: TGTGCCAGTACCAAACGACCGGGGACTGAAGCTTTCTTT.

The chain carries TRBV4-2 and TRBJ2-3; 9 bases align to TRBD2. J gave up 5 bases and V 4 bases, and 4 bases lay outside the gene matches. This CDR3 contains 14 residues. Looked up from germline, CDR1 is LGHNA and CDR2 is YNFKEQ. CDR3 in DNA: TGTGCCAGCAGCCTTAGCGGGAGTGAAGATACGCAGTATTTT. Its protein product is CASSLSGSEDTQYF.

This clone was detected a few times. J is TRBJ2-5 and V is TRBV7-9, with D unresolved. Judging by the DNA end, TRBJ2-7 fits better; the J call may be wrong. Germline CDR1 and CDR2: SEHNR and FQNEAQ (reference sequence). This CDR3 comprises 11 residues. As DNA, the CDR3 is TGTGCCAGCAGCTTATCCTACGAGCAGTACTTC. Translation gives CASSLSYEQYF.

This clone has more than one count but fewer than ten. This rearrangement joins TRBV19 to TRBJ2-1; 10 positions agree with TRBD2. Trimming at V came to 4 bases and at J to 0 bases, leaving 6 bases not matched to a gene. From germline, CDR1 is LNHDA and CDR2 SQIVND (reference sequence). The CDR3 is 17 amino acids. The CDR3: CASSTGTSARSYNEQFF. The CDR3, as DNA: TGTGCCAGTAGTACTGGGACTAGCGCTCGCTCCTACAATGAGCAGTTCTTC. The complete variable domain, with remaining parts taken from reference TRBV19 and TRBJ2-1, reads DGGITQSPKYLFRKEGQNVTLSCEQNLNHDAMYWYRQDPGQGLRLIYYSQIVNDFQKGDIAEGYSVSREKKESFPLTVTSAQKNPTAFYLCASSTGTSARSYNEQFFGPGTRLTVL.

Here the CDR3 DNA reads TGTGCCAGCGGGACAGGCCTTAGCAATCAGCCCCAGCATTTT. Amino acid sequence: CASGTGLSNQPQHF. The rearrangement links TRBV6-1 to TRBJ1-5; 8 nucleotides line up with TRBD1. The length of the CDR3 is 14 residues. In germline, CDR1 is MNHNS, CDR2 SASEGT. Trimming removed 8 bases from V and 0 bases from J; junction bases left unmatched: 3.

The chain recombines TRBV19 with TRBJ2-1, with D perhaps TRBD2 (6 bases). Trimming pared 1 base from V and 8 bases from J, leaving 15 bases between. CDR1 is LNHDA, CDR2 SQIVND, per germline (reference sequence). The CDR3 spans 15 residues. CDR3 residues: CASSIGVGGLHEQFF. The CDR3 bases are TGTGCCAGTAGTATAGGAGTCGGGGGACTTCATGAGCAGTTCTTC.

The chain joins TRBV27 to TRBJ2-3; 9 positions agree with TRBD2. V was pared by 6 bases and J by 0 bases, with 4 bases of the junction left unmatched. This CDR3 region has 15 residues. Germline CDR1 reads MNHEY; CDR2 reads SMNVEV (reference sequence). The CDR3 sequence: CASSRLADSTDTQYF. The CDR3 DNA reads TGTGCCAGCAGCCGACTAGCGGATAGCACAGATACGCAGTATTTT.

Comment on this clone: Other nucleotide sequences in the sample specify the same CDR3. The V and J genes are TRBV5-1 and TRBJ2-7; possible D gene TRBD2, 6 bases. V lost 4 bases, J lost 5 bases, and 16 bases lay in between. The CDR3 is 14 residues long. Germline V gene data show CDR1 as SGHRS and CDR2 as YFSETQ. For the CDR3, the DNA is TGCGCCAGCAGCCCGGGGACTGCGGGGAACGAGCAGTACTTC. Amino acids: CASSPGTAGNEQYF.

In this sample, this clone turned up many times. The chain carries TRBV28 and TRBJ2-7; a possible D gene is TRBD2 (5 bases). Trimming pared 2 bases from V and 2 bases from J, leaving 10 bases between. The CDR3 totals 14 residues. Germline V gene data show CDR1 as MDHEN and CDR2 as SYDVKM. The CDR3, as DNA: TGTGCCAGCAGTTTAAGGCACGGGACCTACGAGCAGTACTTC. Amino acid sequence: CASSLRHGTYEQYF.

The rearrangement links TRBV7-3 to TRBJ2-6; 8 bases match TRBD1. From germline, CDR1 is SGHTA and CDR2 FQGTGA. V lost 5 bases, J lost 11 bases, and 8 bases stayed unmatched. The CDR3 loop spans 14 amino acids. The CDR3 reads CASSPLSGGDVLTF. CDR3 coding DNA: TGTGCCAGCAGCCCACTGTCAGGGGGCGACGTCCTGACTTTC.

This clone has only a few counts. The chain combines TRBV12-5 with TRBJ2-7; 13 nucleotides agree with TRBD2. The germline CDR1 and CDR2 sequences are LGHNT and FRNRAP. Trimming took 1 base from V and 4 from J; bases not matched to a gene: 1. This CDR3 is 15 amino acids long. CDR3 sequence: CASGLATSGRYEQYF. The CDR3 nucleotides read TGTGCTAGTGGTTTGGCGACTAGCGGGAGGTACGAGCAGTACTTC.

The chain is built from TRBV29-1 and TRBJ2-3, with unresolved D. This CDR3 contains 13 residues. V was trimmed by 0 bases and J by 4 bases, leaving 8 bases between them. Germline V gives CDR1 SQVTM, CDR2 ANQGSEA. The CDR3: CSVEDNLADTQYF. The CDR3, as DNA: TGCAGCGTTGAAGATAATTTGGCAGATACGCAGTATTTT.

The chain carries TRBV6-6 and TRBJ2-7; 8 bases are a match to TRBD2. There are 16 residues in the CDR3. V lost 2 bases, J lost 0 bases, and 6 bases stayed unmatched. Germline values: CDR1 MNHNY, CDR2 SVGAGI (reference sequence). CDR3 residues: CASSYQTSGYSYEQYF. Here the CDR3 DNA reads TGTGCCAGCAGTTACCAAACTAGCGGATACTCCTACGAGCAGTACTTC.

The chain recombines TRBV7-2 with TRBJ2-1; tentative D call: TRBD1 (5 bases). Germline loops: CDR1 SGHTA, CDR2 FQGNSA. This CDR3 region has 15 residues. V was cut by 1 base and J by 2 bases, with 9 bases left in between. CDR3 coding DNA: TGTGCCAGCAGCTTAGGAGTAGGGGCCTACAATGAGCAGTTCTTC. It specifies CASSLGVGAYNEQFF.